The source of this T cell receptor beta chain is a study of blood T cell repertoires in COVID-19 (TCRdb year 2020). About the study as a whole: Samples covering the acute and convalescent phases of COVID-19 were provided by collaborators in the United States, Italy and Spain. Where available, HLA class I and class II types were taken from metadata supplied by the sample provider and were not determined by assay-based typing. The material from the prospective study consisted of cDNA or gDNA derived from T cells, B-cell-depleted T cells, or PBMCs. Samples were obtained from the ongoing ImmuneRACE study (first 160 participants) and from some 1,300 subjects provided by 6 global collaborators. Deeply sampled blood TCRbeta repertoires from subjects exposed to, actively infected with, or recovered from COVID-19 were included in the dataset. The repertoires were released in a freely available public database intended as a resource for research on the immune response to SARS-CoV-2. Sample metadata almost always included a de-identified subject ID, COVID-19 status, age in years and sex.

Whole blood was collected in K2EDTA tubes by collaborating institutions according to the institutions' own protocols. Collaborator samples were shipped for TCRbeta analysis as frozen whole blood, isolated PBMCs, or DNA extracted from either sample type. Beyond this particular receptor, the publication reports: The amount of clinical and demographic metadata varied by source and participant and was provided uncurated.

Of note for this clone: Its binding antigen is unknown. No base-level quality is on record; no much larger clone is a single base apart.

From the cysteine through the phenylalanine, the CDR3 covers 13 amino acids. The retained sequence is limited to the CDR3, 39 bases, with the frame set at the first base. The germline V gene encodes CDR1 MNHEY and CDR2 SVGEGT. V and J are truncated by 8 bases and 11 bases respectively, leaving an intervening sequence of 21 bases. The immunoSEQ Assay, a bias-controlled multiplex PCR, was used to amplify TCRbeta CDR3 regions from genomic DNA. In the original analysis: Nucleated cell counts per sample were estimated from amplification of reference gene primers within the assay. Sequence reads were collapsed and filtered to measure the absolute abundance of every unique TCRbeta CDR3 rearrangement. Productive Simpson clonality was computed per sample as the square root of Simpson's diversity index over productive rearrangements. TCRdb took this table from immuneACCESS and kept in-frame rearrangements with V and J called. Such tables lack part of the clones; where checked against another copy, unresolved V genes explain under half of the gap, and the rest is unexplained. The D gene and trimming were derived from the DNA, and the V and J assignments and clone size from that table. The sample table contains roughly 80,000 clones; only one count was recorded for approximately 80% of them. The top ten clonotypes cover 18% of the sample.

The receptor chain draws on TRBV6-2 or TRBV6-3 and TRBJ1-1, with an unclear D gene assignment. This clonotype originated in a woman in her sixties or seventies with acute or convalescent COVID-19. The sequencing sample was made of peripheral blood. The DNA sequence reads TGTGCCAGCCGCCTGGGTAGTCGAGGTGTGGCTTTCTTT. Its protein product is CASRLGSRGVAFF.